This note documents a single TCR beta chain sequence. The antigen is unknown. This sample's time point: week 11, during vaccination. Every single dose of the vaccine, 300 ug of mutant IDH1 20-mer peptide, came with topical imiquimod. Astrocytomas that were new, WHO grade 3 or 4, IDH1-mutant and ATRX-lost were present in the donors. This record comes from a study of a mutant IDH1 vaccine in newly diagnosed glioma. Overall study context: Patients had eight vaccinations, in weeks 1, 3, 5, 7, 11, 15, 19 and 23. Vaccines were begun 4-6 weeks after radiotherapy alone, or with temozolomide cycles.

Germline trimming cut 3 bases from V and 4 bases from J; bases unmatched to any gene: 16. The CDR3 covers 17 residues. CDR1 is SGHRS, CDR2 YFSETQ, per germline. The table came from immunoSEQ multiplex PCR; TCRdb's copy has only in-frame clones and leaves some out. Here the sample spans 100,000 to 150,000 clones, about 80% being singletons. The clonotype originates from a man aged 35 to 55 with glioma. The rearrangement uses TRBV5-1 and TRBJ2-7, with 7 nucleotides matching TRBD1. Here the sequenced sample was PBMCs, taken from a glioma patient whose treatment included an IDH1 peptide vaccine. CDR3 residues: CASSSGGLRDSAYEQYF. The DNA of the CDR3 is TGCGCCAGCAGCTCCGGAGGCCTCCGGGACAGCGCTTACGAGCAGTACTTC.